The rows below give T cell receptor beta chains drawn from one sample of a study of cytomegalovirus exposure and HLA in healthy donors. The assay was immunoSEQ multiplex PCR, and TCRdb's table has in-frame clones only and misses some. The profile covers 85,000 to 130,000 clones, with roughly 76% appearing a single time and under 7.5% taken by the ten largest. The material sequenced was PBMCs. The receptors shown here come from a woman aged 45-65 years in good health and CMV-seropositive. CDR3s include the opening cysteine and the closing phenylalanine or tryptophan. The D gene is left open where the match is weak. Where a row states a size, it is once, few, many or the class of an expanded clone; other rows omit it.

clone size	D gene	V gene	J gene	CDR3 protein	CDR3 DNA
once	TRBD2	TRBV27	TRBJ2-7	CATSGTSGGAYEQYF	TGTGCCACCTCCGGGACTAGCGGGGGGGCCTACGAGCAGTACTTC
-	TRBD1	TRBV7-9	TRBJ1-6	CSSSLGTGGHSPLHF	TGTTCCAGCAGCTTGGGGACAGGGGGGCATTCACCCCTCCACTTT
few	-	TRBV7-9	TRBJ1-1	CSSSFLNTEAFF	TGTTCCAGCAGCTTCTTGAACACTGAAGCTTTCTTT
-	-	TRBV6-6	TRBJ2-5	CASSPGGQETQYF	TGTGCCAGCAGTCCCGGGGGACAAGAGACCCAGTACTTC
-	TRBD2	TRBV7-3	TRBJ2-1	CASSTSGGLTEQFF	TGTGCCAGCAGCACTAGCGGGGGGCTTACGGAGCAGTTCTTC
few	-	TRBV5-4	TRBJ1-1	CASSLVGGNTEAFF	TGTGCCAGCAGCTTGGTAGGGGGGAACACTGAAGCTTTCTTT
few	-	TRBV11-3	TRBJ2-1	CASSLETGSGQFF	TGTGCCAGCAGCTTAGAAACAGGGTCCGGGCAGTTCTTC
-	-	TRBV5-4	TRBJ1-1	CASSLLGGVWTEAFF	TGTGCCAGCAGCTTATTGGGGGGTGTATGGACTGAAGCTTTCTTT
-	-	TRBV14	TRBJ1-3	CASSPPGGVSSGNTIYF	TGTGCCAGCAGCCCCCCTGGAGGGGTCTCCTCTGGAAACACCATATATTTT
once	-	TRBV7-2	TRBJ2-3	CASSLPGADTQYF	TGTGCCAGCAGCTTACCCGGGGCAGATACGCAGTATTTT
-	-	TRBV7-8	TRBJ2-2	CASSFRRRGSSYTGELFF	TGTGCCAGCAGCTTTAGGCGCAGGGGATCGTCCTACACCGGGGAGCTGTTTTTT
-	-	TRBV10-3	TRBJ2-7	CAISDYQVYEQYF	TGTGCCATCAGTGATTACCAGGTCTACGAGCAGTACTTC
-	-	TRBV19	TRBJ1-1	CASSIVRGPTRLNTEAFF	TGTGCCAGTAGTATCGTCAGGGGACCAACACGCCTGAACACTGAAGCTTTCTTT
-	TRBD1	TRBV6-6	TRBJ1-5	CASSYSGGPNQPQHF	TGTGCCAGCAGTTACTCAGGGGGCCCCAATCAGCCCCAGCATTTT
-	-	TRBV28	TRBJ1-5	CASSTPGGPIKPQHF	TGTGCCAGCAGTACGCCCGGGGGTCCGATCAAGCCCCAGCATTTT
-	-	TRBV7-3	TRBJ2-3	CASSKKGTDTQYF	TGTGCCAGCAGCAAAAAGGGGACAGATACGCAGTATTTT
-	TRBD1	TRBV28	TRBJ2-7	CASSVTGQKDYEQYF	TGTGCCAGCAGTGTTACGGGACAGAAAGACTACGAGCAGTACTTC
-	-	TRBV15	TRBJ2-2	CATSSQLLTLGTGELFF	TGTGCCACCAGCAGCCAATTACTGACCCTCGGGACCGGGGAGCTGTTTTTT
-	TRBD2	TRBV5-1	TRBJ2-7	CASSPTGGAYEQYF	TGCGCCAGCAGCCCTACGGGGGGGGCCTACGAGCAGTACTTC
-	-	TRBV5-5	TRBJ2-7	CASSLVVSTSEQYF	TGTGCCAGCAGCTTGGTCGTGTCGACTTCGGAGCAGTACTTC
-	-	TRBV6-1	TRBJ1-6	CASFQDSPLHF	TGTGCCAGCTTTCAGGATTCACCCCTCCACTTT
-	TRBD1	TRBV7-8	TRBJ1-5	CASSSYRGRSQPQHF	TGTGCCAGCAGCTCCTACAGGGGCCGAAGTCAGCCCCAGCATTTT
-	TRBD1	TRBV4-2	TRBJ1-2	CASSQDIFGTGGGKNYGYTF	TGTGCCAGCAGCCAAGATATTTTTGGGACAGGGGGCGGTAAAAACTATGGCTACACCTTC
few	-	TRBV5-6	TRBJ1-2	CASSLNRGTWYGYTF	TGTGCCAGCAGCTTGAATCGGGGGACCTGGTATGGCTACACCTTC
-	TRBD2	TRBV27	TRBJ2-1	CASSFHSAGMSYNEQFF	TGTGCCAGCAGTTTCCACTCAGCGGGGATGTCTTACAATGAGCAGTTCTTC
-	TRBD1	TRBV4-3	TRBJ1-3	CASSQDPGQFSGNTIYF	TGCGCCAGCAGCCAAGATCCGGGACAGTTCTCTGGAAACACCATATATTTT
-	-	TRBV7-2	TRBJ2-7	CASSLNGQTYEQYF	TGTGCCAGCAGCTTAAACGGACAGACCTACGAGCAGTACTTC
-	-	TRBV5-1	TRBJ2-7	CASQEEGLNYEQYF	TGCGCCAGTCAGGAGGAGGGCCTAAACTACGAGCAGTACTTC
-	-	TRBV6-6	TRBJ2-7	CASRHRDGPYEQYF	TGTGCCAGCAGGCACAGGGATGGCCCCTACGAGCAGTACTTC
-	TRBD2	TRBV6-4	TRBJ2-1	CASSPSGGAYNEQFF	TGTGCCAGCAGCCCTAGCGGGGGGGCCTACAATGAGCAGTTCTTC
-	-	TRBV30	TRBJ2-5	CAAGRKGGGGGGTQYF	TGTGCCGCGGGACGTAAGGGGGGGGGCGGTGGTGGGACCCAGTACTTC
-	TRBD1	TRBV9	TRBJ1-1	CASSVGPQGANTEAFF	TGTGCCAGCAGCGTAGGCCCCCAGGGGGCGAACACTGAAGCTTTCTTT
few	-	TRBV25-1	TRBJ1-1	CASSESSGAGSTEAFF	TGTGCCAGCAGTGAATCAAGTGGGGCGGGAAGCACTGAAGCTTTCTTT
-	-	TRBV2	TRBJ1-2	CAGGTEIYYTF	TGTGCCGGCGGGACGGAAATTTACTACACCTTC
-	-	TRBV19	TRBJ1-1	CASHQGTMNTEAFF	TGTGCCAGTCATCAGGGAACTATGAACACTGAAGCTTTCTTT
-	TRBD1	TRBV29-1	TRBJ1-1	CSGGDRENTEAFF	TGCAGCGGAGGGGACAGGGAGAACACTGAAGCTTTCTTT
-	-	TRBV27	TRBJ1-1	CASSSAHRGDTEAFF	TGTGCCAGCAGTTCGGCGCACCGCGGGGACACTGAAGCTTTCTTT
-	TRBD1	TRBV6-5	TRBJ2-5	CASSFLTGGPQETQYF	TGTGCCAGCAGTTTTCTGACAGGGGGTCCCCAAGAGACCCAGTACTTC
-	TRBD1	TRBV5-1	TRBJ1-1	CASSSGQGFMNTEAFF	TGCGCCAGCAGCTCGGGACAGGGCTTCATGAACACTGAAGCTTTCTTT
-	-	TRBV6-5	TRBJ1-1	CASTQGRGGEAFF	TGTGCCAGCACCCAAGGGCGTGGGGGCGAAGCTTTCTTT
few	TRBD1	TRBV7-9	TRBJ1-2	CASSSRTGVGTGYTF	TGTGCCAGCAGCAGCAGAACAGGGGTCGGGACCGGCTACACCTTC
-	TRBD1	TRBV28	TRBJ2-7	CASRGTGGFSYEQYF	TGTGCCAGCAGGGGGACAGGGGGCTTCTCCTACGAGCAGTACTTC
few	TRBD2	TRBV6-6	TRBJ2-1	CASIDGGAGLYNEQFF	TGTGCCAGCATCGACGGGGGAGCGGGGCTTTACAATGAGCAGTTCTTC
-	TRBD1	TRBV28	TRBJ1-3	CASSRGQAGNTIYF	TGTGCCAGCAGCCGCGGACAGGCTGGAAACACCATATATTTT
-	-	TRBV11-1	TRBJ1-2	CASSPDRTGYTF	TGTGCCAGCAGCCCTGACAGGACAGGCTACACCTTC
-	-	TRBV5-5	TRBJ2-2	CASSLSAGTNTGELFF	TGTGCCAGCAGCCTGTCAGCGGGCACCAACACCGGGGAGCTGTTTTTT
few	TRBD1	TRBV9	TRBJ1-6	CASSLTGGNSPLHF	TGTGCCAGCAGCCTGACAGGGGGTAATTCACCCCTCCACTTT
-	TRBD1	TRBV2	TRBJ2-2	CASSDPGGTGSTGELFF	TGTGCCAGCAGTGACCCAGGGGGGACAGGGAGCACCGGGGAGCTGTTTTTT
-	-	TRBV7-3	TRBJ1-1	CASSLYPGETEAFF	TGTGCCAGCAGCTTATATCCAGGGGAAACTGAAGCTTTCTTT
-	-	TRBV27	TRBJ1-1	CATSLGGASTEAFF	TGTGCCACCAGTTTGGGGGGGGCCAGCACTGAAGCTTTCTTT
-	-	TRBV18	TRBJ2-5	CASVKGVVETQYF	TGTGCCAGCGTAAAGGGGGTAGTAGAGACCCAGTACTTC
-	-	TRBV28	TRBJ2-7	CASSSRAGRSYEQYF	TGTGCCAGCAGTTCCCGAGCGGGCCGCTCCTACGAGCAGTACTTC
-	TRBD1	TRBV6-5	TRBJ1-4	CASSRQTGNEKLFF	TGTGCCAGCAGCCGGCAGACAGGGAATGAAAAACTGTTTTTT
-	TRBD1	TRBV7-9	TRBJ2-1	CASSLRQGNPYNEQFF	TGTGCCAGCAGCTTAAGACAGGGCAACCCCTACAATGAGCAGTTCTTC
-	TRBD1	TRBV4-1	TRBJ2-7	CASSQPGQPTYEQYF	TGCGCCAGCAGCCAGCCGGGACAGCCGACCTACGAGCAGTACTTC